The 18 T cell receptor beta chains below come from one sample, sequenced in a study of type 1 and type 2 diabetes patients. The PCR template was genomic DNA. Amplification of the beta chain CDR3 used 30 forward and 13 reverse multiplex primers. TCRdb fed the multiplex PCR reads into MiXCR, producing one record per CDR3 protein. The sample lists 250,000 to 300,000 distinct CDR3 sequences, more than 40% occurring once. Material for sequencing was peripheral blood mononuclear cells (PBMCs). The receptors shown here come from a man younger than 35 with type 2 diabetes.

The V and J genes are TRBV7-6 and TRBJ1-1; 8 bases match TRBD1. CDR3 length: 15 residues. From germline, CDR1 is SGHVS and CDR2 FNYEAQ. With V trimmed by 1 base and J by 5 bases, 6 bases remained unmatched. The CDR3 loop reads CASSLGQGAKTEAFF. As DNA, the CDR3 is TGTGCCAGCAGCTTAGGTCAGGGGGCAAAGACTGAAGCTTTCTTT. The full variable domain, rest sourced from reference TRBV7-6 and TRBJ1-1, is GAGVSQSPRYKVTKRGQDVALRCDPISGHVSLYWYRQALGQGPEFLTYFNYEAQQDKSGLPNDRFSAERPEGSISTLTIQRTEQRDSAMYRCASSLGQGAKTEAFFGQGTRLTVV.

The J gene is TRBJ2-7, the V gene TRBV27, with 9 bases aligning to TRBD2. After removal of 1 base from V and 11 bases from J, the junction contained 6 bases not matched to a gene. The germline V gene encodes CDR1 MNHEY and CDR2 SMNVEV (reference sequence). The CDR3 contains 13 residues. CDR3 loop: CASSLYEREEKYF. The CDR3 nucleotides are TGTGCCAGCAGTTTATACGAGCGGGAGGAGAAGTACTTC.

The rearrangement uses TRBV19 and TRBJ2-2; possibly TRBD1 for D (6 bases). V lost 4 bases to trimming and J lost 0 bases, with 12 bases between them. The CDR3 is made up of 16 amino acids. Germline CDR1 LNHDA, CDR2 SQIVND (reference sequence). The CDR3 coding sequence is TGTGCCAGTAGTAATGCCGGGACAACGAACACCGGGGAGCTGTTTTTT. Protein: CASSNAGTTNTGELFF.

This clonotype is a singleton in its sample. This rearrangement joins TRBV28 to TRBJ1-2, with 8 bases fitting TRBD1. The J segment lost 6 bases and the V segment lost 6 bases, leaving 15 bases of the junction unmatched. The CDR3 length is 16 residues. The germline CDR1 and CDR2 sequences are MDHEN and SYDVKM. DNA of the CDR3: TGTGCCAGCAGACCTGCGTGGGGGGGACAGGCCGATGGCTACACCTTC. Amino acids: CASRPAWGGQADGYTF.

The CDR3 protein is CATSRGSRDRRYNEQFF. CDR3 nucleotide sequence: TGTGCCACCAGCAGAGGGTCCCGGGACAGGCGATACAATGAGCAGTTCTTC. This chain joins TRBV15 and TRBJ2-1, with 8 bases fitting TRBD1. This CDR3 has 17 amino acids. Looked up from germline, CDR1 is LNHNV and CDR2 is YYDKDF (reference sequence). The trim removed 1 base at V and 4 bases at J, leaving 9 bases unmatched.

This clonotype was counted between two and nine times. The genes are TRBV10-1 and TRBJ2-2; TRBD1 aligns across 7 bases. Germline trimming cut 6 bases from V and 0 bases from J; bases unmatched to any gene: 10. There are 17 residues in the CDR3. CDR1 and CDR2 from the germline V gene are WNHNN and SYGVQD (reference sequence). CDR3 sequence: CASSIRQGPTNTGELFF. CDR3 in DNA: TGCGCCAGCAGCATCAGACAGGGACCTACGAACACCGGGGAGCTGTTTTTT.

This clonotype showed up just a few times. At one of its ends the junction is not consistent with the germline gene, which may arise from a read error. This chain joins TRBV20-1 and TRBJ1-1; no clear D gene. This CDR3 has 12 amino acids. From germline, CDR1 is DFQATT and CDR2 SNEGSKA (reference sequence). CDR3 DNA: TGTAGTGCTCTAGGACCGAACACTGAAGCTTTCTTT. Its translation is CSALGPNTEAFF.

This clonotype was counted only a few times. DNA for the CDR3: TGTGCCACCAGCTCCTCAACCCGACAGGGGCCGAAGAACACTGAAGCTTTCTTT. Its protein is CATSSSTRQGPKNTEAFF. The rearrangement uses TRBV15 and TRBJ1-1; 8 bases are shared with TRBD1. The CDR3 contains 18 residues. CDR1 and CDR2 (germline): LNHNV, YYDKDF (reference sequence). V was pared by 5 bases and J by 1 base, with 15 bases of the junction left unmatched. Supplemented by reference TRBV15 and TRBJ1-1, the full variable domain reads DAMVIQNPRYQVTQFGKPVTLSCSQTLNHNVMYWYQQKSSQAPKLLFHYYDKDFNNEADTPDNFQSRRPNTSFCFLDIRSPGLGDTAMYLCATSSSTRQGPKNTEAFFGQGTRLTVV.

V is TRBV12-3 or TRBV12-4 and J is TRBJ1-4, with 7 bases matching TRBD1. Trimming removed 7 bases from V and 4 bases from J; junction bases left unmatched: 6. The CDR3 spans 14 residues. The CDR3 sequence: CASTSGQLNEKLFF. For the CDR3, the DNA is TGTGCCAGCACCTCGGGACAGCTTAATGAAAAACTGTTTTTT.

This clonotype was seen more than once but under ten times. The chain carries TRBV7-3 and TRBJ2-5, with TRBD1 matching 7 bases. Trimming at V came to 2 bases and at J to 4 bases, leaving 4 bases not matched to a gene. Germline assignment: CDR1 SGHTA and CDR2 FQGTGA. CDR3 size: 14 residues. The CDR3 loop is CASSLEGTAETQYF. The CDR3 DNA reads TGTGCCAGCAGCTTAGAAGGGACAGCAGAGACCCAGTACTTC.

The gene calls are TRBV27 and TRBJ2-3; 15 bases fit TRBD2. V was pared by 3 bases and J by 2 bases, with 6 bases of the junction left unmatched. This CDR3 is 18 amino acids long. Per the germline V gene, CDR1 is MNHEY and CDR2 is SMNVEV (reference sequence). The CDR3 nucleotides read TGTGCCAGCAGTTTTGGGAGGACTAGCGGGGGGGTCACAGATACGCAGTATTTT. Encoded protein: CASSFGRTSGGVTDTQYF.

The chain links TRBV5-1 to TRBJ2-7, with D perhaps matching TRBD1 (6 bases). The germline gives CDR1 SGHRS, CDR2 YFSETQ. The CDR3 runs to 14 residues. V was clipped by 4 bases and J by 2 bases, with 13 bases between them. The CDR3 nucleotides read TGCGCCAGCAGCCCCTACAGGGAAACCTACGAGCAGTACTTC. Residues: CASSPYRETYEQYF.

The chain links TRBV20-1 to TRBJ1-1, with a possible D match to TRBD1 (6 bases). V was pared by 8 bases and J by 1 base, with 11 bases between. This CDR3 spans 12 amino acids. In germline, CDR1 is DFQATT, CDR2 SNEGSKA (reference sequence). CDR3 DNA sequence: TGCAGTTCCGGACAGAGGAACACTGAAGCTTTCTTT. It encodes CSSGQRNTEAFF.

The chain carries TRBV15 and TRBJ2-7, with 8 positions matching TRBD2. Losses at the gene ends were 0 bases for V and 0 bases for J; bases not matched to a gene: 7. This CDR3 is 17 amino acids long. The V gene's germline CDR1 is LNHNV and CDR2 YYDKDF (reference sequence). CDR3 nucleotide sequence: TGTGCCACCAGCAGAGAGGCCCAAGCGGGGGACTCCTACGAGCAGTACTTC. It yields the protein CATSREAQAGDSYEQYF.

CDR3 DNA: TGTGCCAGTAGTCCCGGTCGGACAGGGAACACTGAAGCTTTCTTT. It specifies CASSPGRTGNTEAFF. The rearrangement links TRBV19 to TRBJ1-1; 7 nucleotides line up with TRBD1. The CDR3 consists of 15 residues. V lost 5 bases to trimming and J lost 1 base; unmatched junction nucleotides: 7. Germline assignment: CDR1 LNHDA and CDR2 SQIVND (reference sequence). The entire variable domain, with the rest obtained from reference TRBV19 and TRBJ1-1, is as follows: DGGITQSPKYLFRKEGQNVTLSCEQNLNHDAMYWYRQDPGQGLRLIYYSQIVNDFQKGDIAEGYSVSREKKESFPLTVTSAQKNPTAFYLCASSPGRTGNTEAFFGQGTRLTVV.

This sequence joins TRBV7-8 and TRBJ2-7; D perhaps matches TRBD1 (5 bases). In germline, CDR1 is SGHVS, CDR2 FQNEAQ. The CDR3 extends over 14 amino acids. Between the trimmed V and J ends, which lost 5 bases and 7 bases, there was a span of 18 bases. The CDR3 sequence is CASSRDSASQEQYF. The CDR3 DNA reads as TGTGCCAGCAGCCGCGACAGCGCAAGTCAAGAGCAGTACTTC.

This clonotype appeared a single time. The chain uses TRBV30 and TRBJ1-2, with D perhaps TRBD1 (6 bases). Per the germline V gene, CDR1 is GTSNPN and CDR2 is SVGIG (reference sequence). Trimming shortened V by 1 base and J by 0 bases, and 12 bases separated the two germline ends. The CDR3 spans 15 residues. CDR3 residues: CAWSGTGTTNYGYTF. Here the CDR3 DNA reads TGTGCCTGGAGTGGCACCGGGACAACTAACTATGGCTACACCTTC.

To note about this clonotype: Since the CDR3 does not end with the conserved phenylalanine or tryptophan, this likely comes from a read error. The J gene is TRBJ2-5, the V gene TRBV6-5; TRBD2 matches at 7 bases. Germline V gene sequence: CDR1 MNHEY, CDR2 SVGAGI. The ends lost 5 bases at V and 8 bases at J; junction bases unmatched: 8. The length of the CDR3 is 13 residues. The CDR3 reads CASSHIAGGTQYI. CDR3 sequence (DNA): TGTGCCAGCAGTCACATAGCGGGCGGAACCCAGTACATC.